The 8 T cell receptor beta chains below all came from one sample that was sequenced in a study of T cells after yellow fever vaccination. TCRdb processed the 5' RACE reads anew with MiXCR; each CDR3 protein has one entry. The table includes 300,000 or so distinct CDR3 sequences, 13% detected once. Sequences were derived from CD4+ T cells sorted from PBMCs, sampled 45 days after the yellow fever booster vaccination. The receptors originated from a man aged 30 to 39 who received the YFV17D yellow fever vaccine.

Here the CDR3 reads CSVGRGGKSTEAFF. The CDR3, as DNA: TGCAGCGTTGGCAGGGGAGGTAAATCCACTGAAGCTTTCTTT. V usage is TRBV29-1 and J usage is TRBJ1-1, with D maybe TRBD1 (6 bases). The V end was cut by 4 bases, the J end by 4 bases, with 16 bases between. The CDR3 consists of 14 residues. The germline V gene encodes CDR1 SQVTM and CDR2 ANQGSEA.

The genes are TRBV6-7 and TRBJ2-6, with TRBD1 matching 9 bases. TRBV6-7 is filed as an ORF, its function uncertain. The CDR3 sequence is 19 residues long. The V gene end was trimmed by 8 bases and the J gene end by 2 bases; junction bases not matched to a gene: 16. The CDR3 DNA reads TGTGCCAGCCCTCTAAAGGACAGGGGCCAAGGAGCTGGGGCCAACGTCCTGACTTTC. The encoded protein is CASPLKDRGQGAGANVLTF.

This clonotype was found many times. The chain combines TRBV5-1 with TRBJ2-1, with D possibly being TRBD1 or TRBD2 (5 bases each). The CDR3 length is 13 residues. CDR1 and CDR2 from the germline V gene are SGHRS and YFSETQ. V was shortened by 3 bases and J by 9 bases, with 13 bases between the two germline ends. The CDR3 sequence is CASSSTSGTEQFF. The CDR3 coding sequence is TGCGCCAGCAGCTCGACCTCGGGGACTGAGCAGTTCTTC.

The gene calls are TRBV15 and TRBJ2-1; D may match TRBD1 or TRBD2 (6 bases each). CDR3 length equals 13 residues. CDR1 LNHNV and CDR2 YYDKDF come from the germline V gene (reference sequence). Between the trimmed V and J ends, which lost 0 bases and 11 bases, there was a span of 11 bases. Here the CDR3 reads CATSREGGFQQFF. The DNA for the CDR3 is TGTGCCACCAGCAGAGAGGGGGGCTTTCAGCAGTTCTTC.

This clonotype was picked up a small number of times. V gene TRBV20-1 combines with J gene TRBJ2-4, with 9 positions matching TRBD1. Germline CDR1 and CDR2: DFQATT and SNEGSKA (reference sequence). J was trimmed by 1 base and V by 5 bases; bases with no gene match: 3. CDR3 length: 14 residues. CDR3: CSAQQGAAKNIQYF. The CDR3 DNA is TGCAGTGCTCAACAGGGGGCGGCCAAAAACATTCAGTACTTC.

In this sample, this clonotype turned up a few times. The chain is built from TRBV28 and TRBJ2-5; 8 positions match TRBD2. Germline values: CDR1 MDHEN, CDR2 SYDVKM. With V trimmed by 6 bases and J by 5 bases, 11 bases remained unmatched. The CDR3 has 15 amino acids. This chain's CDR3 is CASRPSGGRPETQYF. The CDR3 region has the DNA TGTGCCAGCAGACCTTCGGGGGGGCGTCCGGAGACCCAGTACTTC.

The chain uses TRBV29-1 and TRBJ2-7; D is undetermined. Trimming took off 4 bases at V and 7 bases at J, with 8 bases between the two ends. Germline V gene lookup returns CDR1 SQVTM and CDR2 ANQGSEA. This CDR3 has 10 amino acids. Here the CDR3 reads CSVGLAEQYF. The CDR3, as DNA: TGCAGCGTTGGTCTGGCAGAGCAGTACTTC.

The chain links TRBV18 to TRBJ2-1; TRBD2 agrees at 12 bases. The CDR3 is 14 residues long. Germline values: CDR1 KGHSH, CDR2 LQKENI. Unmatched junction bases numbered 3, after V lost 4 bases and J lost 8 bases. CDR3 nucleotide sequence: TGTGCCAGCTCACGACTAGCGGGAGAGGATGAGCAGTTCTTC. Amino acids: CASSRLAGEDEQFF.